The present T cell receptor beta chain was sequenced within a study of blood T cells in healthy people across ages. RNA extraction gave at least 5.5 micrograms of total RNA per sample. Combining a sample-barcoded 5' primer with a J-beta primer mix, a second PCR ran for roughly 7 to 12 cycles. TCRdb ran MiXCR on the 5' RACE reads and lists one entry per CDR3 protein. The sample lists 1 million or so distinct CDR3 sequences, 35% to 50% seen once, with 15% to 20% in the top ten. Germline CDR1 and CDR2: MNHEY and SVGEGT. The CDR3 spans 18 residues. V lost 7 bases, J lost 2 bases, and 15 bases stayed unmatched.

Sample: blood. This receptor was identified in a woman aged 60-70 years in good health. This chain joins TRBV6-2 or TRBV6-3 and TRBJ2-3; 10 bases are shared with TRBD2. The CDR3 coding sequence is TGTGCCAGCACGGGGAGCCCGGGGACTAGCGTTTTCACAGATACGCAGTATTTT. This codes for CASTGSPGTSVFTDTQYF.